The sequence of this TCR beta chain was determined in a study of blood T cell repertoires in COVID-19. As for the study in general: Italy, Spain and the United States were the sources of the convalescent and acute COVID-19 samples. T cells, B-cell-depleted T cells, or PBMCs provided the cDNA or gDNA that served as material.

The V and J ends lost 4 bases and 3 bases respectively, with 9 bases between them. The CDR3 is 13 residues long. CDR1 is SNHLY, CDR2 FYNNEI, per germline. In the study's own analysis: Amplified reference gene primers provided the basis for estimating nucleated cell counts. The repertoire was sequenced with immunoSEQ multiplex PCR; TCRdb's copy has only in-frame clones and lacks some. V, J and clone size were drawn from that table, and D and trimming were deduced from the DNA. Counted here are about 150,000 clones, 60% to 85% occurring once; the ten biggest clones make up roughly 1.5%. The sample consisted of peripheral blood. The receptor's source is an elderly man with acute or convalescent COVID-19. The rearrangement uses TRBV2 and TRBJ1-1; no clear D gene. The CDR3 sequence: CASSAQVHTEAFF. The CDR3 nucleotides are TGTGCCAGCAGTGCTCAGGTTCACACTGAAGCTTTCTTT.